This T cell receptor beta chain was sequenced during a study of chemoradiotherapy in HPV16-positive cancers. In the study overall: Candidate HPV-specific clones and shared TCR motifs came from a couple of HPV16-positive patients.

The study's findings and limits: Better recurrence-free survival went with HPV-responsive T-cell expansion in HPV16-positive patients.

The V end lost 4 bases, the J end lost 5 bases, and 21 bases lay between the germline ends. The germline V gene encodes CDR1 SGHRS and CDR2 YFSETQ. The CDR3 has 16 residues. Over chemoradiotherapy, repertoires were sampled more than once. In regard to this clone: Antigen unknown.

Repertoires were generated with immunoSEQ multiplex PCR, while TCRdb's copy carries only in-frame clones and drops some. The sample contains more than 9,000 clones, around 86% of which appear only once. Sequences were derived from blood, sampled from a patient who underwent chemoradiotherapy. The clonotype was recovered from a human donor with HPV-associated anogenital cancer. The V gene is TRBV5-1, the J gene TRBJ1-1, with D maybe TRBD1 (6 bases). CDR3 bases: TGCGCCAGCAGCGCGGACATGCGACGAGGGGGTACTGAAGCTTTCTTT. This codes for CASSADMRRGGTEAFF.